Each of the 20 T cell receptor beta chains below was sequenced from the same sample in a study of blood T cells in healthy people across ages. Using a J-beta primer mix together with a sample-barcoded 5' primer, a second PCR was run for roughly 6 to 12 cycles. TCRdb reprocessed the 5' RACE reads with MiXCR, giving one entry per CDR3 protein. This sample has approximately 800,000 distinct CDR3 sequences, with about 59% found just once. The sequencing sample was made of blood. Every receptor here comes from a man aged 25-45 years in good health.

The chain links TRBV28 to TRBJ1-6, with TRBD1 matching 7 bases. V lost 5 bases and J lost 1; bases outside the gene matches: 8. There are 17 residues in the CDR3. CDR1 is MDHEN, CDR2 SYDVKM, per germline. This CDR3 reads CASSPLTGVSYNSPLHF. CDR3 sequence (DNA): TGTGCCAGCAGTCCGCTTACAGGGGTTTCCTATAATTCACCCCTCCACTTT.

The V and J genes are TRBV20-1 and TRBJ1-5, with TRBD1 as a possible D gene (6 bases). The CDR3 sequence is 15 residues long. V lost 5 bases and J 6 bases, leaving 20 bases between the germline ends. CDR1 is DFQATT, CDR2 SNEGSKA, per germline (reference sequence). The CDR3 spells CSAPTGTSGSQPQHF. The CDR3 bases are TGCAGTGCTCCCACCGGGACATCGGGGAGTCAGCCCCAGCATTTT.

The gene calls are TRBV29-1 and TRBJ2-7, with 7 bases matching TRBD1. Germline V gene data show CDR1 as SQVTM and CDR2 as ANQGSEA. The CDR3 has 16 amino acids. V shed 5 bases, J shed 1 base, and the junction held 14 bases outside the gene matches. CDR3 nucleotide sequence: TGCAGCGTTACAGGGGCAAGAAGGGGTAGTTCCTACGAGCAGTACTTC. It yields the protein CSVTGARRGSSYEQYF.

The chain has TRBV11-2 and TRBJ2-1; either TRBD1 or TRBD2 may fit D (6 bases each). The CDR3 consists of 16 residues. V dropped 2 bases and J dropped 6 bases, with 17 bases sitting between them. Germline-derived CDR1 and CDR2 are SGHAT and FQNNGV. The CDR3 sequence is CASSLIGGHGGNEQFF. DNA of the CDR3: TGTGCCAGCAGCTTAATTGGGGGGCATGGTGGCAATGAGCAGTTCTTC. Supplemented by reference TRBV11-2 and TRBJ2-1, the full variable domain reads EAGVAQSPRYKIIEKRQSVAFWCNPISGHATLYWYQQILGQGPKLLIQFQNNGVVDDSQLPKDRFSAERLKGVDSTLKIQPAKLEDSAVYLCASSLIGGHGGNEQFFGPGTRLTVL.

This clonotype was seen only a few times. This chain joins TRBV4-3 and TRBJ2-1; D perhaps matches TRBD1 (6 bases). This CDR3 region has 13 residues. Deletions cut 1 base from V and 7 bases from J, with 8 bases between. Looked up from germline, CDR1 is LGHNA and CDR2 is YSLEER. The CDR3 loop is CASSQVQGNEQFF. DNA of the CDR3: TGCGCCAGCAGCCAAGTCCAGGGGAATGAGCAGTTCTTC.

J is TRBJ2-3 and V is TRBV11-1, with D unclear. The ends were cut back, 0 bases at V and 1 base at J, with 8 bases in the middle. Germline-derived CDR1 and CDR2 are SGHAT and FQDESV (reference sequence). The length of the CDR3 is 15 residues. The CDR3 protein is CASSLAPQRTDTQYF. In nucleotides, the CDR3 is TGTGCCAGCAGCTTAGCGCCTCAGCGCACAGATACGCAGTATTTT.

The table lists this clonotype with a few counts. The CDR3 DNA reads TGTGCCACCAGCAGAGCGGGACTAGCTGGTGAGCAGTTCTTC. It codes for CATSRAGLAGEQFF. J is TRBJ2-1 and V is TRBV15; TRBD2 agrees at 9 bases. The ends lost 1 base at V and 9 bases at J; junction bases unmatched: 4. Per germline, CDR1 LNHNV and CDR2 YYDKDF (reference sequence). This CDR3 region has 14 residues.

Concerning this clonotype itself: One junction end disagrees with the germline gene, perhaps due to a read error. The chain employs TRBV6-6 and TRBJ2-3; D tentatively fits TRBD1 or TRBD2 (5 bases each). The CDR3 is 17 amino acids. CDR1 is MNHNY and CDR2 is SVGAGI in the germline V gene (reference sequence). In DNA form, the CDR3 reads TGTCCCAGCAGTTTCCGAAGGGACGACCAAGACACAGATACGCAGTATTTT. Its protein is CPSSFRRDDQDTDTQYF.

The chain recombines TRBV29-1 with TRBJ2-7; D is perhaps TRBD2 (6 bases). The germline V gene has CDR1 SQVTM and CDR2 ANQGSEA. The CDR3 covers 11 residues. Trimming stripped 3 bases from V and 3 bases from J, with 6 bases between. In DNA form, the CDR3 reads TGCAGCGTTGAGGGGGGCTACGAGCAGTACTTC. It yields the protein CSVEGGYEQYF.

The J gene is TRBJ1-4, the V gene TRBV29-1; D not resolved. Per germline, CDR1 SQVTM and CDR2 ANQGSEA. V shed 4 bases and J shed 8 bases, with 14 bases lying between them. The CDR3 sequence is 13 residues long. CDR3 loop: CSVVGRGGEKLFF. The CDR3 DNA reads as TGCAGCGTTGTTGGGAGAGGTGGCGAAAAACTGTTTTTT.

The rearrangement joins TRBV12-3 or TRBV12-4 to TRBJ2-4, with 12 bases matching TRBD2. Near its end, the DNA agrees better with TRBJ2-7, so the J call may be wrong. The CDR3 spans 14 residues. CDR3 loop: CASRATSGGYEQYF. The DNA of the CDR3 is TGTGCCAGCAGGGCGACTAGCGGGGGCTACGAGCAGTACTTC.

The chain joins TRBV14 to TRBJ2-7; D unresolved. The V end was cut by 0 bases, the J end by 10 bases, with 13 bases between. This CDR3 spans 13 amino acids. In germline, CDR1 is SGHDN, CDR2 FVKESK. DNA of the CDR3: TGTGCCAGCAGCCAAGATATCGGAACCTCCCAGTACTTC. This sequence encodes CASSQDIGTSQYF.

This clonotype was picked up a small number of times. The V call is TRBV7-9, the J call TRBJ2-5, with D possibly TRBD1 on 5 matching bases. This CDR3 region has 15 residues. Trimming removed 4 bases from V and 4 bases from J, with 16 bases in between. CDR1 is SEHNR, CDR2 FQNEAQ, per germline (reference sequence). CDR3 sequence: CASSSPSGSRETQYF. The DNA of the CDR3 is TGTGCCAGCAGCTCCCCATCAGGGTCCCGAGAGACCCAGTACTTC.

This clonotype has just a few counts. The CDR3 is CASSLRAGTHNEQFF. The CDR3 DNA reads as TGTGCCAGCAGCTTAAGGGCAGGGACCCACAATGAGCAGTTCTTC. The V call is TRBV11-1, the J call TRBJ2-1; D might be TRBD1 or TRBD2, each matching 5 bases. This CDR3 region has 15 residues. In germline, CDR1 is SGHAT, CDR2 FQDESV (reference sequence). Deletions cut 2 bases from V and 5 bases from J, with 13 bases between. The whole variable domain, remainder taken from reference TRBV11-1 and TRBJ2-1, is EAEVAQSPRYKITEKSQAVAFWCDPISGHATLYWYRQILGQGPELLVQFQDESVVDDSQLPKDRFSAERLKGVDSTLKIQPAELGDSAMYLCASSLRAGTHNEQFFGPGTRLTVL.

V and J are TRBV6-1 and TRBJ2-5, with D possibly TRBD2 on 7 matching bases. CDR3 length: 16 amino acids. The germline CDR1 and CDR2 sequences are MNHNS and SASEGT. Trimming cost V 1 base and J 4 bases, with 16 bases left between them. This CDR3 reads CASSEVWGGASETQYF. The DNA of the CDR3 is TGTGCCAGCAGTGAAGTATGGGGGGGGGCCTCAGAGACCCAGTACTTC.

The chain links TRBV20-1 to TRBJ2-1, with D possibly matching TRBD1 (5 bases). The CDR3 has 14 residues. The germline V gene encodes CDR1 DFQATT and CDR2 SNEGSKA (reference sequence). The germline V and J ends were trimmed by 3 bases and 3 bases, with 12 bases remaining between them. CDR3 in DNA: TGCAGTGCTAGGATGGGGCCGGGCTACAATGAGCAGTTCTTC. Translated: CSARMGPGYNEQFF.

V and J are TRBV20-1 and TRBJ2-3; D is unresolved. The ends were cut back, 7 bases at V and 5 bases at J, with 19 bases in the middle. Germline CDR1 and CDR2: DFQATT and SNEGSKA (reference sequence). The length of the CDR3 is 14 residues. The CDR3 sequence is CSVTGPRGLDTQYF. The CDR3 nucleotides read TGCAGTGTTACCGGACCACGTGGGTTAGATACGCAGTATTTT.

V is TRBV4-1 and J is TRBJ2-1; weak D call: TRBD1 (5 bases). Germline V lookup: CDR1 MGHRA, CDR2 YSYEKL. This CDR3 contains 14 residues. Trimming removed 3 bases at V and 9 bases at J, with 15 bases between. In nucleotides, the CDR3 is TGCGCCAGCAGCCAGGGGCCTTTGGGTTTTGAGCAGTTCTTC. This encodes CASSQGPLGFEQFF.

The chain uses TRBV14 and TRBJ1-2; unclear D gene. Germline V gene data show CDR1 as SGHDN and CDR2 as FVKESK. This CDR3 contains 20 residues. V was shortened by 1 base and J by 0 bases, with 24 bases between the two germline ends. In DNA form, the CDR3 reads TGTGCCAGCAGCCAAGTTATTTGGACGGAGTCCCCTCCCGCTAACTATGGCTACACCTTC. It is translated as CASSQVIWTESPPANYGYTF. The whole variable domain, filled in from reference TRBV14 and TRBJ1-2, reads EAGVTQFPSHSVIEKGQTVTLRCDPISGHDNLYWYRRVMGKEIKFLLHFVKESKQDESGMPNNRFLAERTGGTYSTLKVQPAELEDSGVYFCASSQVIWTESPPANYGYTFGSGTRLTVV.

The V call is TRBV9, the J call TRBJ2-1; TRBD2 is a possible D gene (6 bases). There are 15 residues in the CDR3. The germline CDR1 and CDR2 sequences are SGDLS and YYNGEE. V lost 4 bases to trimming and J lost 6 bases, with 17 bases between them. In nucleotides, the CDR3 is TGTGCCAGCAGCCACGGGGACTCCAGCCTCAATGAGCAGTTCTTC. Translated: CASSHGDSSLNEQFF.